This T cell receptor (beta chain) was sequenced during a study of blood T cell repertoires in COVID-19. Study-level background: Sites in the United States, Italy and Spain provided acute and convalescent COVID-19 samples. The cDNA or gDNA used as material had been derived from T cells, B-cell-depleted T cells, or PBMCs.

As originally analysed: How many nucleated cells were present was estimated from reference gene primer amplification. Clones were sequenced by immunoSEQ multiplex PCR, and TCRdb holds only the in-frame ones, with some missing. That table furnishes V, J and clone size, whereas the DNA furnished D and trimming. This table has fewer than 100,000 clones, around 90% appearing once. Input material: peripheral blood. This TCR derives from a human donor in a cohort sampled during active COVID-19.

The CDR3 nucleotides read TGTGCCAGCTCACCACGGCTACTAGCGGGAGACAATGAGCAGTTCTTC. Its translation is CASSPRLLAGDNEQFF. The rearrangement uses TRBV18 and TRBJ2-1; TRBD2 matches 11 bases. The CDR3 runs 16 residues. J lost 5 bases, V lost 1 base, and 4 bases had no gene match. CDR1 is KGHSH, CDR2 LQKENI, per germline. The entire variable domain, with the rest obtained from reference TRBV18 and TRBJ2-1, is as follows: NAGVMQNPRHLVRRRGQEARLRCSPMKGHSHVYWYRQLPEEGLKFMVYLQKENIIDESGMPKERFSAEFPKEGPSILRIQQVVRGDSAAYFCASSPRLLAGDNEQFFGPGTRLTVL.